Presented here are 4 T cell receptor beta chains from one specimen sequenced in a study of T-cell memory formation after mild COVID-19. TCRdb passed the 5' RACE reads through MiXCR, listing each CDR3 protein once. Counted here are 500,000 to 550,000 distinct CDR3 sequences, roughly 22% occurring once; the ten biggest clones make up about an eighth. Material: PBMCs or a T cell subset sorted from them (not recorded which). The receptors originated from an adult woman who had mild COVID-19 (a few samples of this study predate the infection). Cell type and time point are not known.

This clonotype was detected many times. The chain couples TRBV20-1 to TRBJ2-7; possible D gene TRBD1, 6 bases. The CDR3 sequence is 15 residues long. The V gene lost 3 bases and the J gene lost 0 bases, with 15 bases spanning the gap. CDR1 is DFQATT, CDR2 SNEGSKA, per germline (reference sequence). The CDR3 reads CSASRGILFSYEQYF. The CDR3 nucleotides are TGCAGTGCTAGTAGGGGGATCCTTTTCTCCTACGAGCAGTACTTC.

This clonotype occurred many times. The chain links TRBV18 to TRBJ2-7; no firm D call. Between the trimmed V and J ends, which lost 4 bases and 2 bases, there was a span of 15 bases. Germline V gives CDR1 KGHSH, CDR2 LQKENI. The CDR3 is 15 amino acids. The CDR3 bases are TGTGCCAGCTCACAGTGGCAGGAACAGACCTACGAGCAGTACTTC. Amino acids: CASSQWQEQTYEQYF.

This clonotype has a handful of counts. The chain couples TRBV20-1 to TRBJ2-1; D not certain. Trimming took off 0 bases at V and 9 bases at J, with 9 bases between the two ends. CDR3 size: 12 residues. Germline-derived CDR1 and CDR2 are DFQATT and SNEGSKA (reference sequence). The CDR3 here is CSARDQEAEQFF. In nucleotides, the CDR3 is TGCAGTGCTAGAGATCAAGAGGCTGAGCAGTTCTTC.

This clonotype was found many times. CDR3 amino acids: CASSLGDRGYEQYF. The CDR3 DNA is TGTGCCAGCAGCTTAGGGGACAGGGGTTACGAGCAGTACTTC. The chain combines TRBV7-6 with TRBJ2-7; TRBD1 agrees at 10 bases. Per germline, CDR1 SGHVS and CDR2 FNYEAQ. Trimming cost V 1 base and J 4 bases; bases outside gene matches: 1. CDR3 length equals 14 residues.